This TCR beta chain was recovered during a study of blood T cell repertoires in COVID-19. Study as a whole: Donors in the United States, Italy and Spain gave samples during acute or convalescent COVID-19. The analysed material was cDNA or gDNA that came from T cells, B-cell-depleted T cells, or PBMCs.

Study processing details: Nucleated cell counts were estimated from reference gene primer amplification. Sequencing was performed with immunoSEQ multiplex PCR; in TCRdb, only in-frame clones are kept and a portion is missing. The V and J calls and clone size were taken over from that table, and D and trimming were inferred from the DNA. The repertoire includes fewer than 250,000 clones, less than 90% of them detected once, and roughly 0.78% sits in the top ten. The CDR3 has 16 residues. Trimming took 1 base from V and 5 from J, leaving 18 bases between them. Germline V lookup: CDR1 LGHDT, CDR2 YNNKEL (reference sequence).

The receptor was isolated from a woman aged 70 to 79 with acute or convalescent COVID-19. Sequenced material: peripheral blood. The J gene is TRBJ2-7, the V gene TRBV3-1 (or the pseudogene TRBV3-2), with a tentative D call TRBD2 (7 bases). The CDR3 reads CASSQANPGGADEQYF. CDR3 nucleotide sequence: TGTGCCAGCAGCCAAGCTAATCCGGGGGGCGCCGACGAGCAGTACTTC.